One sample yielded the 21 T cell receptor beta chains listed below, sequenced in a study of T cell responses to AZD1222 COVID-19 vaccine. Sequencing used immunoSEQ multiplex PCR; TCRdb keeps in-frame clones, though not all of them. In the table there are roughly 97,000 clones, 70% to 90% of which are singletons. This sample comprised peripheral blood, obtained on day 0 of AZD1222 vaccination. Receptors originate from an adult in good health.

This chain links TRBV11-2 with TRBJ2-7, with 11 bases lining up with TRBD2. The CDR3 extends over 14 amino acids. Germline V CDR1 and CDR2: SGHAT, FQNNGV. With 4 bases clipped from V and 4 bases from J, the junction kept 3 bases outside the gene matches. CDR3 sequence (DNA): TGTGCCAGCAGCTCTAGCGGGGGGACATACGAGCAGTACTTC. It yields the protein CASSSSGGTYEQYF.

The rearrangement links TRBV2 to TRBJ2-1, with D unresolved. Germline CDR1 reads SNHLY; CDR2 reads FYNNEI. V gave up 8 bases and J gave up 1 base, with 9 bases separating them. CDR3 length: 13 residues. The CDR3 loop reads CASSTQSYNEQFF. The CDR3 bases are TGTGCCAGCTCTACGCAGTCCTACAATGAGCAGTTCTTC.

The chain carries TRBV6-5 and TRBJ2-3, with D unresolved. Germline V gene data show CDR1 as MNHEY and CDR2 as SVGAGI. Trimming shortened V by 6 bases and J by 5 bases, and 12 bases separated the two germline ends. The CDR3 is 13 residues long. CDR3 bases: TGTGCCAGCAGAGTGGTAGTAGAAGATACGCAGTATTTT. This translates into CASRVVVEDTQYF.

V is TRBV3-1 (or the pseudogene TRBV3-2) and J is TRBJ1-2, with 7 bases identical to TRBD1. Germline V gives CDR1 LGHDT, CDR2 YNNKEL (reference sequence). V dropped 4 bases and J dropped 3; count of bases not matched to a gene: 2. This CDR3 is 13 amino acids long. The DNA of the CDR3 is TGTGCCAGCAGCCCGGGACAGCACTATGGCTACACCTTC. Protein product: CASSPGQHYGYTF.

This chain links TRBV6-5 with TRBJ2-3, with D tentatively TRBD2 (5 bases). Trimming cost V 0 bases and J 3 bases, with 7 bases left between them. Germline CDR1 is MNHEY and CDR2 is SVGAGI. The CDR3 totals 14 residues. In DNA form, the CDR3 reads TGTGCCAGCAGTTACTCGGGAGTTACAGATACGCAGTATTTT. Protein sequence: CASSYSGVTDTQYF.

The genes are TRBV6-2 or TRBV6-3 and TRBJ2-7, with D maybe TRBD1 (6 bases). The germline V gene encodes CDR1 MNHEY and CDR2 SVGEGT. The CDR3 runs 17 residues. V lost 2 bases, J lost 0 bases, and 17 bases lay in between. DNA of the CDR3: TGTGCCAGCAGTTACCCTAGCCGGGACATCATCTCCTACGAGCAGTACTTC. Its protein product is CASSYPSRDIISYEQYF.

The rearrangement joins TRBV7-2 to TRBJ2-3; 7 nucleotides agree with TRBD1. Germline loops: CDR1 SGHTA, CDR2 FQGNSA. V shed 4 bases, J shed 3 bases, and the junction held 4 bases outside the gene matches. This CDR3 comprises 14 residues. In nucleotides, the CDR3 is TGTGCCAGCAGCTCCCCAGGGGGTACAGATACGCAGTATTTT. It translates to CASSSPGGTDTQYF.

The V gene is TRBV7-9, the J gene TRBJ1-2, with 10 bases identical to TRBD1. The V gene end was trimmed by 4 bases and the J gene end by 0 bases; junction bases not matched to a gene: 2. The CDR3 sequence is 15 residues long. The germline V gene has CDR1 SEHNR and CDR2 FQNEAQ (reference sequence). The CDR3 loop reads CASSYGQGANYGYTF. DNA of the CDR3: TGTGCCAGCAGCTACGGACAGGGGGCTAACTATGGCTACACCTTC.

V gene TRBV27 combines with J gene TRBJ2-7; D may be TRBD1 or TRBD2 (6 bases each). Trimming left V 1 base short and J 0 bases short, with 22 bases between. The germline gives CDR1 MNHEY, CDR2 SMNVEV (reference sequence). The CDR3 loop spans 19 amino acids. The CDR3 sequence is CASSLYGQSAAGSSYEQYF. DNA of the CDR3: TGTGCCAGCAGTTTATATGGACAGTCAGCGGCGGGGAGCTCCTACGAGCAGTACTTC.

This clone has just one count. The chain recombines TRBV18 with TRBJ2-7; no reliable D call. The V and J ends lost 3 bases and 0 bases respectively, with 9 bases between them. Germline CDR1 and CDR2: KGHSH and LQKENI. The CDR3 sequence is 14 residues long. DNA of the CDR3: TGTGCCAGCTCACCTTCCGGTGGCTCCTACGAGCAGTACTTC. Its translation is CASSPSGGSYEQYF.

V gene TRBV27 combines with J gene TRBJ2-2; D may be TRBD1 (5 bases). The V gene lost 1 base and the J gene lost 2 bases, with 8 bases spanning the gap. This CDR3 comprises 15 residues. Looked up from germline, CDR1 is MNHEY and CDR2 is SMNVEV (reference sequence). The CDR3 is CASSLWQGNTGELFF. The CDR3 region has the DNA TGTGCCAGCAGTTTATGGCAGGGAAACACCGGGGAGCTGTTTTTT.

This rearrangement joins TRBV7-6 to TRBJ2-3, with D unresolved. The V gene lost 2 bases and the J gene lost 0 bases, with 9 bases spanning the gap. The CDR3 runs 15 residues. Germline values: CDR1 SGHVS, CDR2 FNYEAQ. The CDR3 region is CASSLWSPSTDTQYF. The CDR3 nucleotides are TGTGCCAGCAGCTTATGGTCACCTAGCACAGATACGCAGTATTTT.

This clone appeared a few times. This chain links TRBV5-4 with TRBJ2-7, with D perhaps TRBD1 or TRBD2 (5 bases each). CDR3 length equals 18 residues. V was trimmed by 0 bases and J by 0 bases, leaving 19 bases between them. Germline V gives CDR1 SGHNT, CDR2 YYREEE (reference sequence). CDR3: CASSLDFAVGTVSYEQYF. In DNA form, the CDR3 reads TGTGCCAGCAGCTTGGATTTTGCGGTGGGGACGGTCTCCTACGAGCAGTACTTC.

The sample holds one count of this clone. The CDR3 here is CASSQSGDTQYF. The DNA of the CDR3 is TGTGCCAGCAGCCAAAGTGGGGATACGCAGTATTTT. The chain couples TRBV3-1 (or the pseudogene TRBV3-2) to TRBJ2-3; D gene unclear. Between the trimmed V and J ends, which lost 2 bases and 6 bases, there was a span of 6 bases. The CDR3 sequence is 12 residues long. Germline CDR1 is LGHDT and CDR2 is YNNKEL (reference sequence).

The rearrangement uses TRBV6-5 and TRBJ1-3; 7 bases are a match to TRBD1. The CDR3 spans 13 residues. The J segment lost 6 bases and the V segment lost 5 bases, leaving 4 bases of the junction unmatched. Germline CDR1 and CDR2: MNHEY and SVGAGI. DNA of the CDR3: TGTGCCAGCAGTCTGGACAGGATAAACACCATATATTTT. Protein: CASSLDRINTIYF.

The V and J genes are TRBV5-1 and TRBJ2-7; a weak D match, TRBD2 (7 bases). V lost 5 bases, J lost 3 bases, and 18 bases lay in between. Germline CDR1 reads SGHRS; CDR2 reads YFSETQ. This CDR3 spans 15 amino acids. The CDR3: CASSLVWGGLYEQYF. For the CDR3, the DNA is TGCGCCAGCAGTCTGGTGTGGGGGGGCCTCTACGAGCAGTACTTC.

V usage is TRBV5-1 and J usage is TRBJ2-2; maybe TRBD1 (6 bases). The CDR3 totals 19 residues. Germline V CDR1 and CDR2: SGHRS, YFSETQ. Deletions cut 7 bases from V and 1 base from J, with 26 bases between. Here the CDR3 reads CASFGQLEVGDLNTGELFF. The DNA for the CDR3 is TGCGCCAGCTTCGGACAGCTCGAAGTGGGGGACCTGAACACCGGGGAGCTGTTTTTT.

This rearrangement joins TRBV5-1 to TRBJ1-4; a possible D gene is TRBD1 (5 bases). V was pared by 0 bases and J by 7 bases, with 13 bases between. Germline V gene sequence: CDR1 SGHRS, CDR2 YFSETQ. CDR3 length: 15 amino acids. CDR3 in DNA: TGCGCCAGCAGCTTGGAGTCCACTGGGGGTGAAAAACTGTTTTTT. Amino acids: CASSLESTGGEKLFF.

This clone turned up a few times. The V and J genes are TRBV27 and TRBJ2-7; D not certain. The CDR3 spans 13 residues. Trimming shortened V by 6 bases and J by 6 bases, and 15 bases separated the two germline ends. Looked up from germline, CDR1 is MNHEY and CDR2 is SMNVEV (reference sequence). The CDR3 DNA sequence: TGTGCCAGCAGCCCCTCTCCCCTGGGCGAGCAGTACTTC. It encodes CASSPSPLGEQYF.

The rearrangement links TRBV9 to TRBJ1-6; 8 bases agree with TRBD1. This CDR3 has 15 residues. V shed 4 bases, J shed 10 bases, and the junction held 10 bases outside the gene matches. The V gene's germline CDR1 is SGDLS and CDR2 YYNGEE. CDR3 nucleotide sequence: TGTGCCAGCAGCCCCCGGACAGGGCAGGGGTCACCCCTCCACTTT. Amino acid sequence: CASSPRTGQGSPLHF.

The chain has TRBV7-9 and TRBJ2-7; perhaps TRBD1 as D (6 bases). The germline V gene has CDR1 SEHNR and CDR2 FQNEAQ (reference sequence). The CDR3 runs to 12 residues. Deletions cut 5 bases from V and 4 bases from J, with 9 bases between. The CDR3 DNA is TGTGCCAGCAGCACCACAGGGTACGAGCAGTACTTC. Protein sequence: CASSTTGYEQYF.